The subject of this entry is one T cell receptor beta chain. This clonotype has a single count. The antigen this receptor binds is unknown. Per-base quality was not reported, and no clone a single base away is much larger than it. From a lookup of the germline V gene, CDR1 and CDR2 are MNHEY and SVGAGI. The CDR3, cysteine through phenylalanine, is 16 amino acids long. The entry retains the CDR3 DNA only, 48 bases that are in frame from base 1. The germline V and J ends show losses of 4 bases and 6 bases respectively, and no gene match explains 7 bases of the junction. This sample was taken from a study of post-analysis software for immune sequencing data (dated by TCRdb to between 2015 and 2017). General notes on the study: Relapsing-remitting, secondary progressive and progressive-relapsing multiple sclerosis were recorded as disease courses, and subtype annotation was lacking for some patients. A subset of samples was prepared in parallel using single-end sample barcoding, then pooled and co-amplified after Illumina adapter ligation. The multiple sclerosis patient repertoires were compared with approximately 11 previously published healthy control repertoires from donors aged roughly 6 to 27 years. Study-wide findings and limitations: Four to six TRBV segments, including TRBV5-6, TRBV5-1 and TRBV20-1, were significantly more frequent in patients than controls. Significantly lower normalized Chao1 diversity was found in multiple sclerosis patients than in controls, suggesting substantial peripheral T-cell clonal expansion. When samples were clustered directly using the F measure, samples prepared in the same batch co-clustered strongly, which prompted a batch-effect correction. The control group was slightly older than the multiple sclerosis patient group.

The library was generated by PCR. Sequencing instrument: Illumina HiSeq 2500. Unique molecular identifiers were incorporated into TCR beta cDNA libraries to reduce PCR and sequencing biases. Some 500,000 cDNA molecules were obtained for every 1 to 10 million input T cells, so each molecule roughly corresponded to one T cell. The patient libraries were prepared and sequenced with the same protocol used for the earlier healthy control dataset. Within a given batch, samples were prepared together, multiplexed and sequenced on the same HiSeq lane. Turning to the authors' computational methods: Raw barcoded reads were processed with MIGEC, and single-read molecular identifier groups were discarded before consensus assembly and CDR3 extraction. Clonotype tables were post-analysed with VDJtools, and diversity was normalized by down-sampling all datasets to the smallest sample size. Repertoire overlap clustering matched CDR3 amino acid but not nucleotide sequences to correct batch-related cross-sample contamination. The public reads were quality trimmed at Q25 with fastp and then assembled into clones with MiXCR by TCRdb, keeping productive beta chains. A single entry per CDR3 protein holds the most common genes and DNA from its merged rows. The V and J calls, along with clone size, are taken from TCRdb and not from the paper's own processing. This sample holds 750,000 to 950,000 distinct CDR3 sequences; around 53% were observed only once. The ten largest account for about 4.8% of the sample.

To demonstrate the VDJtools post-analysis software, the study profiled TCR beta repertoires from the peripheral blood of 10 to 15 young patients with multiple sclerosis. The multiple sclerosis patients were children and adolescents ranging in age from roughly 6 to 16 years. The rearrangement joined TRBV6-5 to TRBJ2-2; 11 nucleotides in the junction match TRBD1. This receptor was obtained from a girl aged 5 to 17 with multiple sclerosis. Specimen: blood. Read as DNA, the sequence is TGTGCCAGCAGTTCCGGGACAGGGGGAATAGCCGGGGAGCTGTTTTTT. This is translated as CASSSGTGGIAGELFF.